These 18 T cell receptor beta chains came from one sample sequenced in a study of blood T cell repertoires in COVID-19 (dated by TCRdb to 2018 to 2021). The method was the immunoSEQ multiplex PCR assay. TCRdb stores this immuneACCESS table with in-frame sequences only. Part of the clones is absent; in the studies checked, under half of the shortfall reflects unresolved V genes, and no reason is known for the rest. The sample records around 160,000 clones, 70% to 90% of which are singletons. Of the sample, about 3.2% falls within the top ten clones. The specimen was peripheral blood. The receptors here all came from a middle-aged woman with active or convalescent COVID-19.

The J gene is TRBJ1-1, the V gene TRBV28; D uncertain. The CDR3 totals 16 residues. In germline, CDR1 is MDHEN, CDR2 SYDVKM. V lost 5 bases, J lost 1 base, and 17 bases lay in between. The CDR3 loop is CASSPLFRGRNTEAFF. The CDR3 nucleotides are TGTGCCAGCAGTCCTCTCTTTAGAGGGAGGAACACTGAAGCTTTCTTT.

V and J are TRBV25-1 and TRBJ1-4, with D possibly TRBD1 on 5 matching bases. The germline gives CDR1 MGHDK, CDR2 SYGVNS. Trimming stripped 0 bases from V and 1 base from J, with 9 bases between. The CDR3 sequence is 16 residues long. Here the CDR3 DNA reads TGTGCCAGCAGTGAATATCGGGGGGAAACTAATGAAAAACTGTTTTTT. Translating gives CASSEYRGETNEKLFF.

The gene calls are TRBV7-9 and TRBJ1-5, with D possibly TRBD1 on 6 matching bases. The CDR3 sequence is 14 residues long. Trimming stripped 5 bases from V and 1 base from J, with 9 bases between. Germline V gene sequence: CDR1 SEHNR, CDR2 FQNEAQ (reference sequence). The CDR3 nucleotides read TGTGCCAGCAGCCTTGGACAGAGCAATCAGCCCCAGCATTTT. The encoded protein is CASSLGQSNQPQHF.

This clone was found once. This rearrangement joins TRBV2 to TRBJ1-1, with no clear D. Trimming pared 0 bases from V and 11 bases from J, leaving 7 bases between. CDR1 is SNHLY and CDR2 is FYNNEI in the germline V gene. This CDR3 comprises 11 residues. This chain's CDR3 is CASSEALFAFF. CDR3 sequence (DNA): TGTGCCAGCAGTGAAGCGCTATTCGCTTTCTTT.

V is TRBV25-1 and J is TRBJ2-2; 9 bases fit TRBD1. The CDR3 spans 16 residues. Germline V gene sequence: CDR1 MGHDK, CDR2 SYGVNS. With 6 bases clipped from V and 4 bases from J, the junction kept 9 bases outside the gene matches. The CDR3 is CASRITGGAGTGELFF. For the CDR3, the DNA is TGTGCCAGCAGGATAACAGGGGGCGCAGGCACCGGGGAGCTGTTTTTT.

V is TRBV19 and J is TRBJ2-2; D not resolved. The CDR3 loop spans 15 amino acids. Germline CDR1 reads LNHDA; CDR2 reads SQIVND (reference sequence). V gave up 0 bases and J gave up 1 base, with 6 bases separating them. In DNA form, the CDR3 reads TGTGCCAGTAGTATAGATTACAGGAACACCGGGGAGCTGTTTTTT. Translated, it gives CASSIDYRNTGELFF. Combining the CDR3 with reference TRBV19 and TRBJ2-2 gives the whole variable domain DGGITQSPKYLFRKEGQNVTLSCEQNLNHDAMYWYRQDPGQGLRLIYYSQIVNDFQKGDIAEGYSVSREKKESFPLTVTSAQKNPTAFYLCASSIDYRNTGELFFGEGSRLTVL.

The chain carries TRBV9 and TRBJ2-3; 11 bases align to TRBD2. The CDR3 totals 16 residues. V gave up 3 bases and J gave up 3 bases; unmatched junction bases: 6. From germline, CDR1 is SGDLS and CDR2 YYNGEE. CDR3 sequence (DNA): TGTGCCAGCAGCGGCCGTAGCGGGAGGGCGACAGATACGCAGTATTTT. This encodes CASSGRSGRATDTQYF. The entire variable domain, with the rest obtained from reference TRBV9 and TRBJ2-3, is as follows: DSGVTQTPKHLITATGQRVTLRCSPRSGDLSVYWYQQSLDQGLQFLIQYYNGEERAKGNILERFSAQQFPDLHSELNLSSLELGDSALYFCASSGRSGRATDTQYFGPGTRLTVL.

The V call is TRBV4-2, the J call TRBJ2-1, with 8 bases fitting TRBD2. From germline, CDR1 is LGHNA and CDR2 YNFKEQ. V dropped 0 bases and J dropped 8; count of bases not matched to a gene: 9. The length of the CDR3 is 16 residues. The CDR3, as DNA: TGTGCCAGCAGCCAAGAAGACGGGGGGGCTTTGGATGAGCAGTTCTTC. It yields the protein CASSQEDGGALDEQFF.

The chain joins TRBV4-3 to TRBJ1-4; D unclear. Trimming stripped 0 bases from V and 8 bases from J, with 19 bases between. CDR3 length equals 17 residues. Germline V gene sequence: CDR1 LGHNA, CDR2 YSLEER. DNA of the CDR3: TGCGCCAGCAGCCAAGACCTCTTGGCGTCCACGGGGGAAAAACTGTTTTTT. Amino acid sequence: CASSQDLLASTGEKLFF.

CDR3: CASSLAGQGARYRGYTF. CDR3 DNA sequence: TGTGCCAGCAGCTTAGCGGGACAGGGGGCGCGTTACCGTGGCTACACCTTC. The chain recombines TRBV7-9 with TRBJ1-2, with 12 nucleotides matching TRBD1. This CDR3 contains 17 residues. Germline trimming cut 0 bases from V and 7 bases from J; bases unmatched to any gene: 9. In germline, CDR1 is SEHNR, CDR2 FQNEAQ (reference sequence). The complete variable domain, with remaining parts taken from reference TRBV7-9 and TRBJ1-2, reads DTGVSQNPRHKITKRGQNVTFRCDPISEHNRLYWYRQTLGQGPEFLTYFQNEAQLEKSRLLSDRFSAERPKGSFSTLEIQRTEQGDSAMYLCASSLAGQGARYRGYTFGSGTRLTVV.

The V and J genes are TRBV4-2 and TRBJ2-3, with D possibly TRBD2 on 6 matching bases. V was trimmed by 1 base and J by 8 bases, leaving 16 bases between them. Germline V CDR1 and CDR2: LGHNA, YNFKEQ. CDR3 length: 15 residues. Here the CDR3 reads CASSQGGEGRGTQYF. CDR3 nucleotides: TGTGCCAGCAGCCAAGGTGGGGAAGGGCGGGGTACGCAGTATTTT.

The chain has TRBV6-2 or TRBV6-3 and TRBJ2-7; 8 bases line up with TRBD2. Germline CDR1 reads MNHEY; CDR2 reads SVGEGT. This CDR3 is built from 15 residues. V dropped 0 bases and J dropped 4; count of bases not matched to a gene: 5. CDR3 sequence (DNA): TGTGCCAGCAGTTACTCGAGCGGGAGTGGTTACGAGCAGTACTTC. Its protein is CASSYSSGSGYEQYF.

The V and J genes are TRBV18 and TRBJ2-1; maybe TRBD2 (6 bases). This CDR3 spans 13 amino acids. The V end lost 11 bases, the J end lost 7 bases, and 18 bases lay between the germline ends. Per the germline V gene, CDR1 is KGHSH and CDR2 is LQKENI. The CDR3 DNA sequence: TGTGCCGCTCGGGGCACTAGCTGGAATGAGCAGTTCTTC. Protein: CAARGTSWNEQFF.

DNA for the CDR3: TGTGCCAGTAGGACAGGGGGATCCTTAAATTCACCCCTCCACTTT. It specifies CASRTGGSLNSPLHF. The V and J genes are TRBV19 and TRBJ1-6, with TRBD1 matching over 9 bases. Germline CDR1 and CDR2: LNHDA and SQIVND (reference sequence). J gave up 7 bases and V 6 bases, and 7 bases lay outside the gene matches. This CDR3 has 15 amino acids.

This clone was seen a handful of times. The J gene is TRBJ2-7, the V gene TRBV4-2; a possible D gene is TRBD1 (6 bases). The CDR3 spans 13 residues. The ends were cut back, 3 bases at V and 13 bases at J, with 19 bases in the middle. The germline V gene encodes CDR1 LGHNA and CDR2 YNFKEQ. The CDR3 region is CASSQYGTIETYF. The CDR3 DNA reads TGTGCCAGCAGCCAGTATGGGACAATCGAAACCTACTTC.

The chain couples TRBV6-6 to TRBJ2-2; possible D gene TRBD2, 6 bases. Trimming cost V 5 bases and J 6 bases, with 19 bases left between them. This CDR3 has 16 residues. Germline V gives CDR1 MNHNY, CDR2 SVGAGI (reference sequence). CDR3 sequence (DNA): TGTGCCAGCAGTACCCCCGAGGAGGGAGAACCCGGGGAGCTGTTTTTT. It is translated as CASSTPEEGEPGELFF.

This chain's CDR3 is CASSLGSARGGGYGYTF. The DNA of the CDR3 is TGTGCCAGCAGCTTAGGAAGCGCCCGAGGCGGTGGCTATGGCTACACCTTC. The chain joins TRBV7-8 to TRBJ1-2; no clear D. There are 17 residues in the CDR3. Germline V gene lookup returns CDR1 SGHVS and CDR2 FQNEAQ. Trimming shortened V by 1 base and J by 4 bases, and 19 bases separated the two germline ends.

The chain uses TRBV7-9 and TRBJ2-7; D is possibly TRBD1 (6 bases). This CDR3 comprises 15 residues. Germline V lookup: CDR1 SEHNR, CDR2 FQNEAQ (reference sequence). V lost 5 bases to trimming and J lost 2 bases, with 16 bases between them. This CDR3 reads CASSAQGFSAYEQYF. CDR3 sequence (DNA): TGTGCCAGCAGCGCTCAGGGGTTTTCTGCCTACGAGCAGTACTTC. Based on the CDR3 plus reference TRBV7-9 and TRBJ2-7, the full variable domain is DTGVSQNPRHKITKRGQNVTFRCDPISEHNRLYWYRQTLGQGPEFLTYFQNEAQLEKSRLLSDRFSAERPKGSFSTLEIQRTEQGDSAMYLCASSAQGFSAYEQYFGPGTRLTVT.